Shown below are 32 T cell receptor beta chains from a single sample sequenced in a study of cytomegalovirus exposure and HLA in healthy donors. Libraries were prepared by immunoSEQ multiplex PCR; TCRdb keeps only in-frame clonotypes and omits some of them. This sample has 95,000 to 150,000 clones; roughly 90% occur once, and the top ten carry about 6%. The sample consisted of PBMCs. Receptor source: a woman younger than 35 in good health and CMV-seropositive.

There are a few counts of this clone. The chain uses TRBV4-2 and TRBJ1-2; 7 bases map to TRBD1. Looked up from germline, CDR1 is LGHNA and CDR2 is YNFKEQ. The CDR3 has 16 amino acids. V lost 1 base to trimming and J lost 4 bases; unmatched junction nucleotides: 9. CDR3 sequence: CASSQVLDRSGYGYTF. The CDR3 DNA is TGTGCCAGCAGCCAAGTTCTGGACAGGTCTGGCTATGGCTACACCTTC.

V gene TRBV28 combines with J gene TRBJ2-7, with a possible D match to TRBD1 (6 bases). The CDR3 has 13 amino acids. The V and J ends lost 6 bases and 0 bases respectively, with 9 bases between them. CDR1 MDHEN and CDR2 SYDVKM come from the germline V gene. In DNA form, the CDR3 reads TGTGCCAGCAGCGACAGGCCCTCCTACGAGCAGTACTTC. Translated: CASSDRPSYEQYF.

The V call is TRBV30, the J call TRBJ2-3; 7 bases line up with TRBD2. The germline V gene encodes CDR1 GTSNPN and CDR2 SVGIG (reference sequence). The CDR3 runs to 15 residues. Trimming cost V 0 bases and J 3 bases; bases outside gene matches: 6. CDR3 loop: CAWSVLSGATDTQYF. The CDR3 DNA follows: TGTGCCTGGAGTGTACTGAGCGGGGCAACAGATACGCAGTATTTT.

The chain employs TRBV19 and TRBJ1-2; possible D gene TRBD1, 5 bases. The CDR3 is 13 residues long. V was clipped by 7 bases and J by 7 bases, with 16 bases between them. Germline CDR1 and CDR2: LNHDA and SQIVND (reference sequence). The CDR3 region is CASTMGGIGGYTF. The CDR3 nucleotides are TGTGCCAGTACCATGGGGGGTATTGGTGGCTACACCTTC. Looking up the rest from reference TRBV19 and TRBJ1-2 gives the full variable domain: DGGITQSPKYLFRKEGQNVTLSCEQNLNHDAMYWYRQDPGQGLRLIYYSQIVNDFQKGDIAEGYSVSREKKESFPLTVTSAQKNPTAFYLCASTMGGIGGYTFGSGTRLTVV.

This clone was seen just once. This chain links TRBV4-1 with TRBJ2-1; 7 bases align to TRBD2. Germline V lookup: CDR1 MGHRA, CDR2 YSYEKL. The CDR3 length is 16 residues. Trimming cost V 3 bases and J 2 bases; bases outside gene matches: 7. Here the CDR3 DNA reads TGCGCCAGCAGCCACCAACTAGCGACTACCTACAATGAGCAGTTCTTC. As protein: CASSHQLATTYNEQFF.

This chain connects TRBV19 to TRBJ2-1, with 8 bases identical to TRBD2. The trim removed 5 bases at V and 1 base at J, leaving 4 bases unmatched. This CDR3 has 15 residues. Looked up from germline, CDR1 is LNHDA and CDR2 is SQIVND (reference sequence). The chain's CDR3 is CASSSSGGSYNEQFF. The CDR3 DNA follows: TGTGCCAGTAGTTCGTCGGGGGGGTCCTACAATGAGCAGTTCTTC.

V usage is TRBV9 and J usage is TRBJ1-1; possibly TRBD1 for D (5 bases). The CDR3 is 14 residues long. From germline, CDR1 is SGDLS and CDR2 YYNGEE. Deletions cut 0 bases from V and 5 bases from J, with 11 bases between. The CDR3 DNA follows: TGTGCCAGCAGCGTAGCGGGGGGAAGTACTGAAGCTTTCTTT. This encodes CASSVAGGSTEAFF.

The table lists this clone with a few counts. The V call is TRBV19, the J call TRBJ1-2; D gene uncertain. CDR1 and CDR2 (germline): LNHDA, SQIVND (reference sequence). The CDR3 sequence is 14 residues long. The germline V and J ends were trimmed by 5 bases and 8 bases, with 18 bases remaining between them. In nucleotides, the CDR3 is TGTGCCAGTAGTGTGAGCTCCGGAGGTTACGGCTACACCTTC. Encoded protein: CASSVSSGGYGYTF.

This chain links TRBV10-3 with TRBJ2-5; D possibly corresponds to TRBD2 (6 bases). Germline assignment: CDR1 ENHRY and CDR2 SYGVKD. The CDR3 length is 13 residues. Trimming pared 7 bases from V and 2 bases from J, leaving 11 bases between. The CDR3 protein is CAIKGTSQETQYF. In DNA form, the CDR3 reads TGTGCCATCAAAGGGACTTCTCAAGAGACCCAGTACTTC.

DNA for the CDR3: TGCGCCAGCAGCCCCCAGGAAGGACAGGGGGACAAGACCCAGCATTTT. Protein product: CASSPQEGQGDKTQHF. This rearrangement joins TRBV4-1 to TRBJ1-5; 10 bases are a match to TRBD1. From germline, CDR1 is MGHRA and CDR2 YSYEKL. Trimming cost V 4 bases and J 11 bases; bases outside gene matches: 14. This CDR3 spans 16 amino acids.

The chain has TRBV28 and TRBJ1-2; D perhaps matches TRBD1 (5 bases). Looked up from germline, CDR1 is MDHEN and CDR2 is SYDVKM. The CDR3 spans 13 residues. The germline V and J ends were trimmed by 4 bases and 14 bases, with 20 bases remaining between them. The CDR3 loop reads CASSSRTPTSDTF. The CDR3 DNA reads as TGTGCCAGCAGTTCAAGGACACCGACTTCAGATACCTTC.

CDR3 in DNA: TGTGCCAGCTCACCCCCGGGGGGGGCCAACGTCCTGACTTTC. As protein: CASSPPGGANVLTF. The chain combines TRBV18 with TRBJ2-6; tentatively, D is TRBD2 (5 bases). This CDR3 has 14 residues. Germline V gene sequence: CDR1 KGHSH, CDR2 LQKENI. The V end was cut by 3 bases, the J end by 4 bases, with 7 bases between.

The chain couples TRBV5-4 to TRBJ2-5, with 9 bases identical to TRBD2. The CDR3 extends over 15 amino acids. V lost 0 bases to trimming and J lost 7 bases; unmatched junction nucleotides: 7. CDR1 is SGHNT, CDR2 YYREEE, per germline (reference sequence). The CDR3 region is CASSLVSGRYGTQYF. The CDR3 coding sequence is TGTGCCAGCAGCTTGGTGAGCGGGAGGTATGGGACCCAGTACTTC.

This clone was seen only once. The chain carries TRBV9 and TRBJ2-3; D gene uncertain. Germline CDR1 is SGDLS and CDR2 is YYNGEE. The CDR3 has 15 amino acids. Trimming stripped 0 bases from V and 4 bases from J, with 12 bases between. CDR3 nucleotide sequence: TGTGCCAGCAGCGTAGTGGGCGCTCAGGCAGATACGCAGTATTTT. Amino acids: CASSVVGAQADTQYF.

This chain joins TRBV7-6 and TRBJ2-7, with D perhaps TRBD1 (6 bases). CDR3 size: 14 residues. V shed 4 bases and J shed 4 bases, with 14 bases lying between them. Germline values: CDR1 SGHVS, CDR2 FNYEAQ. The CDR3 DNA reads as TGTGCCAGCAGCTCGCGCAGGGGCGGGTACGAGCAGTACTTC. It translates to CASSSRRGGYEQYF.

V gene TRBV5-5 combines with J gene TRBJ1-4; D is uncertain. V was pared by 5 bases and J by 1 base, with 12 bases between. Germline V gives CDR1 SGHKS, CDR2 YYEKEE (reference sequence). The CDR3 runs to 15 residues. This CDR3 is CASSGGWVTNEKLFF. As DNA, the CDR3 is TGTGCCAGCAGTGGAGGTTGGGTAACTAATGAAAAACTGTTTTTT.

This chain connects TRBV4-2 to TRBJ2-3; 8 positions agree with TRBD2. The CDR3 extends over 15 amino acids. Unmatched junction bases numbered 0, after V lost 1 base and J lost 0 bases. Germline V gene lookup returns CDR1 LGHNA and CDR2 YNFKEQ. The DNA for the CDR3 is TGTGCCAGCAGCCAAGGACTAGCGAGCACAGATACGCAGTATTTT. It translates to CASSQGLASTDTQYF.

The J gene is TRBJ1-1, the V gene TRBV29-1, with D unclear. This CDR3 is built from 15 residues. Trimming removed 2 bases at V and 0 bases at J, with 13 bases between. The germline V gene encodes CDR1 SQVTM and CDR2 ANQGSEA. CDR3 residues: CSVESSTDLNTEAFF. The CDR3 DNA reads as TGCAGCGTTGAATCTTCTACGGACTTGAACACTGAAGCTTTCTTT.

The chain joins TRBV30 to TRBJ1-1; D gene unclear. V lost 2 bases and J 1 base, leaving 17 bases between the germline ends. The CDR3 loop spans 16 amino acids. Germline loops: CDR1 GTSNPN, CDR2 SVGIG (reference sequence). The CDR3 loop is CAWSRLSELQNTEAFF. The CDR3 bases are TGTGCCTGGAGTCGGCTTTCGGAACTACAGAACACTGAAGCTTTCTTT.

This rearrangement joins TRBV13 to TRBJ2-3; TRBD2 matches 13 bases. V lost 4 bases to trimming and J lost 0 bases; unmatched junction nucleotides: 1. The germline V gene encodes CDR1 PRHDT and CDR2 FYEKMQ (reference sequence). The CDR3 runs 16 residues. The CDR3 coding sequence is TGTGCCAGCAGCTCGACTAGCGGGGGGAGCACAGATACGCAGTATTTT. Protein sequence: CASSSTSGGSTDTQYF.

This clone was seen a single time. The rearrangement uses TRBV27 and TRBJ1-5; 9 bases are shared with TRBD1. The germline V gene has CDR1 MNHEY and CDR2 SMNVEV (reference sequence). With V trimmed by 6 bases and J by 6 bases, 9 bases remained unmatched. This CDR3 is 15 amino acids long. The CDR3 DNA reads as TGTGCCAGCAGCGAGGACAGGGGTACCGGTCAGCCCCAGCATTTT. Residues: CASSEDRGTGQPQHF.

This clone was seen once. The chain recombines TRBV4-1 with TRBJ1-3, with D hard to call. The germline V and J ends were trimmed by 4 bases and 0 bases, with 16 bases remaining between them. The CDR3 extends over 17 amino acids. CDR1 is MGHRA and CDR2 is YSYEKL in the germline V gene. CDR3 in amino acids: CASSRPKEGRSGNTIYF. Here the CDR3 DNA reads TGCGCCAGCAGCCGACCCAAAGAGGGCCGCTCTGGAAACACCATATATTTT.

The gene calls are TRBV11-3 and TRBJ2-7; unclear D gene. This CDR3 has 14 residues. V was pared by 3 bases and J by 6 bases, with 15 bases between. Germline V gives CDR1 SGHNT, CDR2 YENEEA. CDR3: CASSLTSTSGEQYF. CDR3 sequence (DNA): TGTGCCAGCAGCTTGACCTCCACATCGGGCGAGCAGTACTTC.

The chain joins TRBV18 to TRBJ1-1, with D hard to call. The CDR3 extends over 13 amino acids. V was cut by 5 bases and J by 8 bases, with 15 bases left in between. Germline V gene sequence: CDR1 KGHSH, CDR2 LQKENI. The CDR3 nucleotides read TGTGCCAGCTCATCCATGAGCACAGACGAAGCTTTCTTT. It specifies CASSSMSTDEAFF.

CDR3 protein: CASSLPSLRAEQFF. The CDR3 region has the DNA TGCGCCAGCAGCTTGCCTAGCTTACGGGCTGAGCAGTTCTTC. The rearrangement links TRBV5-1 to TRBJ2-1, with a tentative D call TRBD2 (5 bases). The V and J ends lost 1 base and 9 bases respectively, with 14 bases between them. CDR3 size: 14 residues. CDR1 is SGHRS and CDR2 is YFSETQ in the germline V gene.

V gene TRBV7-2 combines with J gene TRBJ2-1; TRBD2 might be the D (7 bases). This CDR3 comprises 15 residues. CDR1 SGHTA and CDR2 FQGNSA come from the germline V gene. The V end was cut by 1 base, the J end by 4 bases, with 11 bases between. The CDR3: CASSLGGGGYNEQFF. The CDR3 bases are TGTGCCAGCAGCTTAGGGGGAGGGGGATACAATGAGCAGTTCTTC.

The V call is TRBV14, the J call TRBJ1-2, with 9 positions matching TRBD1. Per germline, CDR1 SGHDN and CDR2 FVKESK. The CDR3 totals 13 residues. V gave up 6 bases and J gave up 8 bases; unmatched junction bases: 7. The CDR3 DNA is TGTGCCAGCAGGCGAACAGGGGGCTTAGGCTACACCTTC. The encoded protein is CASRRTGGLGYTF.

The chain is built from TRBV29-1 and TRBJ1-1; a weak D match, TRBD1 (6 bases). CDR1 is SQVTM, CDR2 ANQGSEA, per germline. The CDR3 is made up of 14 amino acids. The V and J ends lost 5 bases and 0 bases respectively, with 13 bases between them. The CDR3 spells CSVWTAALNTEAFF. The DNA for the CDR3 is TGCAGCGTTTGGACAGCAGCCTTGAACACTGAAGCTTTCTTT.

This chain uses TRBV27 with TRBJ2-1; 7 bases agree with TRBD1. This CDR3 comprises 14 residues. In germline, CDR1 is MNHEY, CDR2 SMNVEV (reference sequence). With 8 bases clipped from V and 0 bases from J, the junction kept 4 bases outside the gene matches. The CDR3 reads CASQDRSSYNEQFF. The CDR3 bases are TGTGCCAGCCAGGACAGGTCCTCCTACAATGAGCAGTTCTTC.

This sequence joins TRBV11-2 and TRBJ1-2; TRBD1 aligns across 11 bases. CDR3 size: 15 residues. Germline V gives CDR1 SGHAT, CDR2 FQNNGV. V lost 2 bases and J lost 6; bases outside the gene matches: 5. In DNA, the CDR3 is TGTGCCAGCAGCTTACTAAGGACAGGGGGCAATGGCTACACCTTC. As protein: CASSLLRTGGNGYTF. The full variable domain, in which reference TRBV11-2 and TRBJ1-2 provide the parts outside the CDR3, is EAGVAQSPRYKIIEKRQSVAFWCNPISGHATLYWYQQILGQGPKLLIQFQNNGVVDDSQLPKDRFSAERLKGVDSTLKIQPAKLEDSAVYLCASSLLRTGGNGYTFGSGTRLTVV.

This rearrangement joins TRBV18 to TRBJ1-5; no firm D call. The germline V gene encodes CDR1 KGHSH and CDR2 LQKENI. The V end was cut by 2 bases, the J end by 3 bases, with 8 bases between. The CDR3 length is 14 residues. CDR3 region: CASSPEQYNQPQHF. Written as DNA, the CDR3 is TGTGCCAGCTCACCAGAACAGTACAATCAGCCCCAGCATTTT.

The chain couples TRBV4-2 to TRBJ2-2, with 9 positions matching TRBD1. Germline CDR1 LGHNA, CDR2 YNFKEQ. J gave up 4 bases and V 4 bases, and 7 bases lay outside the gene matches. This CDR3 has 16 residues. The CDR3: CASSRQGGGATGELFF. The CDR3 DNA is TGTGCCAGCAGCCGACAGGGGGGGGGTGCCACCGGGGAGCTGTTTTTT.